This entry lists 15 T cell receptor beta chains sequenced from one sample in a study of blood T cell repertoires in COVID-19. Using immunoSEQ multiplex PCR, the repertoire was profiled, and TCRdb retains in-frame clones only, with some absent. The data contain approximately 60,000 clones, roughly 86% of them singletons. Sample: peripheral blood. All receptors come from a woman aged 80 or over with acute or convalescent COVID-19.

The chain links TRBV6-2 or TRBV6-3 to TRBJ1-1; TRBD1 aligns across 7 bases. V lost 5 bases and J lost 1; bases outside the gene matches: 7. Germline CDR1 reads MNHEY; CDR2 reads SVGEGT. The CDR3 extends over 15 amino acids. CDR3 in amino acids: CASSLRGRRNTEAFF. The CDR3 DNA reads TGTGCCAGCAGTCTCAGGGGGAGGAGGAACACTGAAGCTTTCTTT.

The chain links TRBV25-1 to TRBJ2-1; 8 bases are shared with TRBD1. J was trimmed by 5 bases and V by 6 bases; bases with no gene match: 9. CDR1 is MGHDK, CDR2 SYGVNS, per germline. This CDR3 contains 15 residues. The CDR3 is CASSPPQGGHNEQFF. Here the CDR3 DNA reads TGTGCCAGCAGCCCTCCACAGGGGGGTCACAATGAGCAGTTCTTC.

The CDR3 nucleotides read TGTGCCAGCAGCGTATCAGGGACCTATAATTCACCCCTCCACTTT. This gives the protein CASSVSGTYNSPLHF. The chain has TRBV9 and TRBJ1-6; possible D gene TRBD1, 5 bases. V was trimmed by 1 base and J by 2 bases, leaving 7 bases between them. This CDR3 has 15 amino acids. The germline V gene has CDR1 SGDLS and CDR2 YYNGEE.

Written as DNA, the CDR3 is TGCGCCAGCAGCCAAGATGTAAATCCGGCTGAAGCTTTCTTT. It translates to CASSQDVNPAEAFF. The chain combines TRBV4-1 with TRBJ1-1; unclear D gene. CDR3 length: 14 residues. Germline CDR1 and CDR2: MGHRA and YSYEKL. The V gene lost 0 bases and the J gene lost 6 bases, with 11 bases spanning the gap.

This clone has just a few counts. Here the CDR3 reads CASSSVDTQYF. The CDR3 DNA is TGTGCCAGCAGTTCGGTAGATACGCAGTATTTT. This chain uses TRBV12-3 or TRBV12-4 with TRBJ2-3; D is undetermined. The CDR3 is 11 amino acids. V lost 4 bases to trimming and J lost 5 bases, with 4 bases between them.

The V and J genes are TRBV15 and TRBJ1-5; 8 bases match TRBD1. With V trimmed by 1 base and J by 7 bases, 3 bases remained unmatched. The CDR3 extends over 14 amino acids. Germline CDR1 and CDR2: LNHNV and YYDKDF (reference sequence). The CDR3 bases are TGTGCCACCAGCAGAGGGACAGGGTGGCAGCCCCAGCATTTT. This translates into CATSRGTGWQPQHF.

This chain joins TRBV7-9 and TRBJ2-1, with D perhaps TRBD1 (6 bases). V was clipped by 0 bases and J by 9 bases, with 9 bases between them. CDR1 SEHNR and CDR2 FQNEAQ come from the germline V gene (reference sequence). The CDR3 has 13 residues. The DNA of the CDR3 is TGTGCCAGCAGCTTAGCTCTGGGGGCTGAGCAGTTCTTC. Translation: CASSLALGAEQFF.

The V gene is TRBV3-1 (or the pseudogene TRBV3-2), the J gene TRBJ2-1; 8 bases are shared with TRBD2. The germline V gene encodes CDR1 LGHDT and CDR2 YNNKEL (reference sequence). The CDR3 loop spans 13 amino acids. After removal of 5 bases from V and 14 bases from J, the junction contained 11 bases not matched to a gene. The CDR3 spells CASSTTGGAGEFF. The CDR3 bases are TGTGCCAGCAGCACCACCGGGGGGGCGGGGGAGTTCTTC.

The CDR3 spells CASSLEGDRQPQHF. CDR3 bases: TGTGCCAGCAGCTTGGAGGGGGATCGGCAGCCCCAGCATTTT. This chain links TRBV5-4 with TRBJ1-5; tentative D call: TRBD1 (6 bases). V lost 0 bases and J 7 bases, leaving 11 bases between the germline ends. The CDR3 is 14 amino acids. CDR1 and CDR2 from the germline V gene are SGHNT and YYREEE (reference sequence).

The CDR3 DNA is TGTGCCAGCAGTTGGTCCACAGGGGGCCTCTATGGCTACACCTTC. This translates into CASSWSTGGLYGYTF. The chain joins TRBV28 to TRBJ1-2; 9 nucleotides agree with TRBD1. Trimming removed 4 bases from V and 4 bases from J; junction bases left unmatched: 7. From germline, CDR1 is MDHEN and CDR2 SYDVKM. This CDR3 has 15 amino acids.

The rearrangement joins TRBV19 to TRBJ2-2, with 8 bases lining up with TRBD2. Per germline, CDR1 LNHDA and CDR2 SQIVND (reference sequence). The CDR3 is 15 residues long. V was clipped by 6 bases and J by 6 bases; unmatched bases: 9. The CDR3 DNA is TGTGCCAGTAGGCCACGGGGGGGCCAAGCCGGGGAGCTGTTTTTT. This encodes CASRPRGGQAGELFF.

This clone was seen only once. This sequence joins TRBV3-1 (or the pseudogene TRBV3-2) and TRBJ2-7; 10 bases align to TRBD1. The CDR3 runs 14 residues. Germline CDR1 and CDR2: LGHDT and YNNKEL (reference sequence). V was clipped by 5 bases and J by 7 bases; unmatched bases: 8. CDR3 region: CASSGRDRGMEQYF. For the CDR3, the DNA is TGTGCCAGCAGCGGCCGGGACAGGGGCATGGAGCAGTACTTC.

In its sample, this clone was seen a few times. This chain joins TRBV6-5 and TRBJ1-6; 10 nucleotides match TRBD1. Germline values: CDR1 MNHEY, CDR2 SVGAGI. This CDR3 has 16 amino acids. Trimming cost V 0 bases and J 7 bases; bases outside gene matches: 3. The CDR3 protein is CASSYSRGQGNSPLHF. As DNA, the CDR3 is TGTGCCAGCAGTTACTCTAGGGGACAGGGGAATTCACCCCTCCACTTT.

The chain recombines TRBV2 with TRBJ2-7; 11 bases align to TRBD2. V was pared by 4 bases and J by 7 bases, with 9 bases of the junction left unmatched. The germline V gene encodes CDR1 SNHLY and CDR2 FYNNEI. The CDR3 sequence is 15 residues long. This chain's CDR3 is CASSVSLAGGWEQYF. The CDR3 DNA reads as TGTGCCAGCAGTGTAAGCCTAGCGGGAGGATGGGAGCAGTACTTC. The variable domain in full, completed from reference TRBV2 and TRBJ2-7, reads EPEVTQTPSHQVTQMGQEVILRCVPISNHLYFYWYRQILGQKVEFLVSFYNNEISEKSEIFDDQFSVERPDGSNFTLKIRSTKLEDSAMYFCASSVSLAGGWEQYFGPGTRLTVT.

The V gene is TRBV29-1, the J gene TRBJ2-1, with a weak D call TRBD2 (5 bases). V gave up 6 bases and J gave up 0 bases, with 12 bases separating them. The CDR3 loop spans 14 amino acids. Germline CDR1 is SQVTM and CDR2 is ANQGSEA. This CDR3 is CSVREGSSYNEQFF. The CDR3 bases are TGCAGCGTCCGCGAGGGAAGCTCCTACAATGAGCAGTTCTTC.